The rows below give T cell receptor beta chains drawn from one sample of a study of shared clonotypes between healthy human individuals. Profiled with immunoSEQ multiplex PCR; TCRdb holds only in-frame clones, not every one. The sample holds around 530,000 clones, roughly 79% seen once. Sequencing input: PBMCs. These receptors all come from a woman in her 40s in good health. Some clones in this sample may be carry-over from other donors' samples. Both conserved end residues are trimmed from each CDR3.

J | V | CDR3
TRBJ2-1 | TRBV6-6 | ASSFTRSGTNEQF
TRBJ2-3 | TRBV2 | ASSGKGVRDTQY
TRBJ2-3 | TRBV7-6 | ASSPSLQGFPDTQY
TRBJ2-1 | TRBV2 | ASSDQRASIYGEQF
TRBJ1-2 | TRBV28 | ASSTPDRDYGYA
TRBJ1-2 | TRBV29-1 | SGIDRGANYGYT
TRBJ2-3 | TRBV29-1 | SVGLASDTQY
TRBJ2-5 | TRBV5-5 | ASSLQGEETQY
TRBJ2-7 | TRBV9 | ASDIAGGQLAGEQY
TRBJ2-5 | TRBV29-1 | SVGGLQETQY
TRBJ2-2 | TRBV1 | TSSQGSSGRDRRKCQNTGELF
TRBJ2-3 | TRBV10-3 | AIMRDTSSPDTQY
TRBJ2-1 | TRBV30 | AWTPVMNEQF
TRBJ2-7 | TRBV9 | ASSSRLAGTAYEQY
TRBJ2-7 | TRBV28 | ASTPGTSVYYEQY
TRBJ1-6 | TRBV7-2 | ASSLRQETTPLH
TRBJ2-7 | TRBV5-1 | ASSPTSSPYEQY
TRBJ1-3 | TRBV9 | ASSAGGDTRNTIY
TRBJ2-6 | TRBV2 | ASSGDRGGSGANVLT
TRBJ2-1 | TRBV7-9 | ASSLLSGSYNEQF
TRBJ1-1 | TRBV15 | ATSTLGTAWRGYTEAF
TRBJ1-1 | TRBV6-7 | ASSYSTLGMNTEAF
TRBJ2-5 | TRBV28 | ACQSYGTQY
TRBJ2-2 | TRBV6-6 | ATRESRTGELF